This T cell receptor (beta chain) came from a study of blood T cell repertoires in COVID-19. Study overall: Italy, Spain and the United States were the sources of the convalescent and acute COVID-19 samples. T cells, B-cell-depleted T cells, or PBMCs provided the cDNA or gDNA that served as material.

In the study's own analysis: Nucleated cell number was recorded as an estimate derived from reference gene primer amplification. The repertoire was sequenced with immunoSEQ multiplex PCR; TCRdb's copy has only in-frame clones and lacks some. V, J and clone size derive from that table, while D and trimming were established from the DNA sequence. The sample has around 200,000 clones; roughly 86% are singletons. The germline CDR1 and CDR2 sequences are SGHRS and YFSETQ. This CDR3 has 13 residues. The ends were cut back, 6 bases at V and 8 bases at J, with 12 bases in the middle. This clone was seen just once.

The TCR comes from a man in his late teens or twenties with active or convalescent COVID-19. Sequenced sample: peripheral blood. This chain joins TRBV5-1 and TRBJ1-6, with TRBD1 as a possible D gene (5 bases). The CDR3 DNA is TGCGCCAGCAAACCAGGGTCAGATTCACCCCTCCACTTT. Translating gives CASKPGSDSPLHF.